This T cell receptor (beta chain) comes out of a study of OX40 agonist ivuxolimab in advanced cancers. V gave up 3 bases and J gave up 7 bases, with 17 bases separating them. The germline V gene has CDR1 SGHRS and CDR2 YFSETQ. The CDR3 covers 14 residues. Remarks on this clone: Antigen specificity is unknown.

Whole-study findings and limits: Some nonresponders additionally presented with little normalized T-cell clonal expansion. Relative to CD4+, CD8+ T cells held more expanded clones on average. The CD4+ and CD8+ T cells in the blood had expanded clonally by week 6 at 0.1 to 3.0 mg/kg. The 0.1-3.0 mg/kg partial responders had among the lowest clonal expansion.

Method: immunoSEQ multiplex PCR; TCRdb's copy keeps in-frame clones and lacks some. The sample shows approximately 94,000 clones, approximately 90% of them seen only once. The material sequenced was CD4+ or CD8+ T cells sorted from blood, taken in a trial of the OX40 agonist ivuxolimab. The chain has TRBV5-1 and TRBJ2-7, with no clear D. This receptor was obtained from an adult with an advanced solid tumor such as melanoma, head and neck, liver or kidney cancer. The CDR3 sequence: CASSWYEAPTEQYF. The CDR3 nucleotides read TGCGCCAGCAGCTGGTACGAGGCCCCGACAGAGCAGTACTTC.